This T cell receptor (beta chain) was captured by sequencing in a study of T-cell reconstitution after alpha-beta-depleted transplantation in children. This clonotype was seen only a few times. The library targeted TCRbeta and was prepared with unique molecular identifiers. TCRdb reprocessed the PCR reads with MiXCR, giving one entry per CDR3 protein. Among hundreds of thousands of distinct CDR3 sequences listed, 10% to 15% were seen once. V was clipped by 0 bases and J by 2 bases, with 6 bases between them. Germline CDR1 reads SGHVS; CDR2 reads FNYEAQ. The length of the CDR3 is 14 residues. The receptor was derived from a male patient younger than 18 who had a stem cell transplant for acute myeloid leukemia, so the T cells may come from the graft donor. The chain recombines TRBV7-6 with TRBJ2-3; D uncertain. Here the sequenced sample was PBMCs, mostly from graft donor cells, taken 360 days after TCRalphabeta/CD19-depleted stem cell transplant. CDR3 sequence (DNA): TGTGCCAGCAGCTTAGCGCACGTCACAGATACGCAGTATTTT. Encoded protein: CASSLAHVTDTQYF.